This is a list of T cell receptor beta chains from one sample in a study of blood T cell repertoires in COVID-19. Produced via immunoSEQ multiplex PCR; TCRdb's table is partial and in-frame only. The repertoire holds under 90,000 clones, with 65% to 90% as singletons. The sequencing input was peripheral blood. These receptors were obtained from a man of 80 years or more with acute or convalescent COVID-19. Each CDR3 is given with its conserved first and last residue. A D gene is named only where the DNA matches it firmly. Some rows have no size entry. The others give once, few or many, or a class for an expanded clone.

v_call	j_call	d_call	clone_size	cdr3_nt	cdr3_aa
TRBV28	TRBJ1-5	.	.	TGTGCCAGCAGGGACAATCGCAATCAGCCCCAGCATTTT	CASRDNRNQPQHF
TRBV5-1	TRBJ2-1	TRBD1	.	TGCGCCAGCAGCGTAAACGTCGGACAGGGACACAATGAGCAGTTCTTC	CASSVNVGQGHNEQFF
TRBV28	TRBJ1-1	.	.	TGTGCCAGCAGTTTACCATCGGACAGTTCGGGGCAAGCTTTCTTT	CASSLPSDSSGQAFF
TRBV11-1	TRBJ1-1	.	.	TGTGCCAGCAGCCCCTTAGGACAGAGGAACACTGAAGCTTTCTTT	CASSPLGQRNTEAFF
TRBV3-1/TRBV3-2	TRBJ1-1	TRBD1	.	TGTGCCAGCAGCTCCATGAGGGGGCAAGCTTTCTTT	CASSSMRGQAFF
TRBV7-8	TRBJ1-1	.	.	TGTGCCAGCAGCTTAGGCGGGGGAATGAACACTGAAGCTTTCTTT	CASSLGGGMNTEAFF
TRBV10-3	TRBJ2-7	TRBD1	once	TGTGCCATCAGTGAGTGGGGGGGGACAGGGCTCTACGAGCAGTACTTC	CAISEWGGTGLYEQYF
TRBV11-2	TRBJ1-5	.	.	TGTGCCAGCAGCGTGCAACCGGATCAGCCCCAGCATTTT	CASSVQPDQPQHF
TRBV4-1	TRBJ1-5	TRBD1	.	TGCGCCAGCAGCCAAGAGGGACAGGGGCGTAATCAGCCCCAGCATTTT	CASSQEGQGRNQPQHF
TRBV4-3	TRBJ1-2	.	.	TGCGCCAGCAGAATCAGGGCGGGATCTTATGGCTACACCTTC	CASRIRAGSYGYTF
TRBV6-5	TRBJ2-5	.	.	TGTGCCAGCAGTTACTCGGGTGTTAGCACGGAGACCCAGTACTTC	CASSYSGVSTETQYF
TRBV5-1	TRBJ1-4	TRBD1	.	TGCGCCAGCAGCTTAGCACTTGGCCCAGGGGGTGGTAATGAAAAACTGTTTTTT	CASSLALGPGGGNEKLFF
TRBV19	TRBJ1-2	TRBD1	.	TGTGCCAGTAGTATTTTCGCAGGGGGCGTATCGAATGGCTACACCTTC	CASSIFAGGVSNGYTF
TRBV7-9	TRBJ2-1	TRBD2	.	TGTGCCAGCAGCAAGCCCCCTAGCGGGAGGTACAATGAGCAGTTCTTC	CASSKPPSGRYNEQFF
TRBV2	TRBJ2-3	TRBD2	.	TGTGCCAGCAGTGAGCTAGCGGGCACAGATACGCAGTATTTT	CASSELAGTDTQYF
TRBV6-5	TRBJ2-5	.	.	TGTGCCAGCAGGGCCGGGGTTATTCAAGAGACCCAGTACTTC	CASRAGVIQETQYF
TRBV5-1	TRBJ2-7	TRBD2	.	TGCGCCAGCAGTCCGACTAGCGGGAGCATCTACGAGCAGTACTTC	CASSPTSGSIYEQYF
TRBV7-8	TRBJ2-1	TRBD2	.	TGTGCCAGCAGCTTCGGACTAGGTGGTGAGCAGTTCTTC	CASSFGLGGEQFF
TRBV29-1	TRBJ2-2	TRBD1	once	TGCAGCGTTAAGGGACAGGCAAACACCGGGGAGCTGTTTTTT	CSVKGQANTGELFF
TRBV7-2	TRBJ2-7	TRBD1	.	TGTGCCAGCAGCTTAGGGGGACAGGGGCGAACCTACGAGCAGTACTTC	CASSLGGQGRTYEQYF
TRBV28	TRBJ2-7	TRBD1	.	TGTGCCAGCACATCGGGACAGGCCTACGAGCAGTACTTC	CASTSGQAYEQYF
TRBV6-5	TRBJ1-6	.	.	TGTGCCAGCAGTTACTCGGGAGATCCTAATTCACCCCTCCACTTT	CASSYSGDPNSPLHF
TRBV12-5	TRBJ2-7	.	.	TGTGCTGCTGATGTGGGGACAAAGACCTACGAGCAGTACTTC	CAADVGTKTYEQYF
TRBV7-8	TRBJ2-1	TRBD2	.	TGTGCCAGCAGCTATAGCGGGGATGAGCAGTTCTTC	CASSYSGDEQFF
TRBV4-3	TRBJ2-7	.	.	TGCGCCAGCAGCCACCTAAACAGGCCCTACGAGCAGTACTTC	CASSHLNRPYEQYF
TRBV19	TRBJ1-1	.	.	TGTGCCAGTAGTATAGATTCCCGGGAGAGGGGAGCTTTCTTT	CASSIDSRERGAFF
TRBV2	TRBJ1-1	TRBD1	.	TGTGCCAGCATGGACAGGGAAAGCACTGAAGCTTTCTTT	CASMDRESTEAFF
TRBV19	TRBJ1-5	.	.	TGTGCCAGTACCCCTGGCCACTTGGGCAGCAATCAGCCCCAGCATTTT	CASTPGHLGSNQPQHF
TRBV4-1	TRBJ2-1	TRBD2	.	TGCGCCAGCAGCCACCTAGCGGGGGGGAATGAGCAGTTCTTC	CASSHLAGGNEQFF
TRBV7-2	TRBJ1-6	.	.	TGTGCCAGCAGCTTAGCGACAGCCTCTAATTCACCCCTCCACTTT	CASSLATASNSPLHF
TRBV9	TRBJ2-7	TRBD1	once	TGTGCCAGCAGCGTAGGGTTGCGACAGGGGGCCGCCGAGCAGTACTTC	CASSVGLRQGAAEQYF
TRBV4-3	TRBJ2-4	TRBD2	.	TGCGCCAGCAGCCCGGGACTAGCTGATCGCATTCAGTACTTC	CASSPGLADRIQYF
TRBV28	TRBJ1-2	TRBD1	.	TGTGCCAGCAGGGTCGCGGGACAGGGGTATGGCTACACCTTC	CASRVAGQGYGYTF
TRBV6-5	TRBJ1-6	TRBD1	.	TGTGCCAGCAGTTACTCGAACAGGGGAGGTTCACCCCTCCACTTT	CASSYSNRGGSPLHF
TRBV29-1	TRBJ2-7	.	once	TGCAGCGTTGTCGCCCCAGGGGCGCAAACCGAGCAGTACTTC	CSVVAPGAQTEQYF
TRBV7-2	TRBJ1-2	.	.	TGTGCCAGCAGCTTGGAATGGGACACTGGCTACACCTTC	CASSLEWDTGYTF
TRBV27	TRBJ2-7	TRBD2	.	TGTGCCAGCAGACCTATGGGACTAGCGGGAGAGCAGTACTTC	CASRPMGLAGEQYF